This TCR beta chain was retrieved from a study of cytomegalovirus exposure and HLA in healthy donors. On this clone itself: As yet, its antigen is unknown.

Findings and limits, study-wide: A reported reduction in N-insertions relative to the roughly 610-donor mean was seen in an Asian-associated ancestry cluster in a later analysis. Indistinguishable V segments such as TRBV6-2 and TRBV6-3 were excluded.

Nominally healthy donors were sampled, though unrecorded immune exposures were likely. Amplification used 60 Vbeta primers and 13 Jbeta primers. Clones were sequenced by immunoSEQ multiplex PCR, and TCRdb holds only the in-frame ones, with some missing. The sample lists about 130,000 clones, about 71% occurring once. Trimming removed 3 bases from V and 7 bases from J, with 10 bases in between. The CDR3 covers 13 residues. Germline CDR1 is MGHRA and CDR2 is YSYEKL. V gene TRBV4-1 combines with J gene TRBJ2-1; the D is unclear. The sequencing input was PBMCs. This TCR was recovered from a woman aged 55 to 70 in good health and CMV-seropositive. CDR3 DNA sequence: TGCGCCAGCAGCCATATAATGCAGAATGAGCAGTTCTTC. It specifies CASSHIMQNEQFF.